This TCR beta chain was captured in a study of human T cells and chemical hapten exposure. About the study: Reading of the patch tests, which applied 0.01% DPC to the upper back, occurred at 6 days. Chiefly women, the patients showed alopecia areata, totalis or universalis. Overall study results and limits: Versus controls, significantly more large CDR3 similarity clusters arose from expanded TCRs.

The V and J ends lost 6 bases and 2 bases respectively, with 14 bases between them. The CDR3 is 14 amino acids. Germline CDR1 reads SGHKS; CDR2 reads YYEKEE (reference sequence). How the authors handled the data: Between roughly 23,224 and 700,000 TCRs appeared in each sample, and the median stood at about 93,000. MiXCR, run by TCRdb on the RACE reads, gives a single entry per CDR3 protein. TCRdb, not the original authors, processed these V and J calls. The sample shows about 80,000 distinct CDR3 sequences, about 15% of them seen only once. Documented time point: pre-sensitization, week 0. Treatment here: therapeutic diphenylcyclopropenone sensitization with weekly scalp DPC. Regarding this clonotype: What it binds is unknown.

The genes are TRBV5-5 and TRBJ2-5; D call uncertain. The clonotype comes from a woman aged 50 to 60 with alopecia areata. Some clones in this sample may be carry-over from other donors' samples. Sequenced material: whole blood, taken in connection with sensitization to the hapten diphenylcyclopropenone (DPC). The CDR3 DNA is TGTGCCAGCACCTTAAGGACGGAACAAGAGACCCAGTACTTC. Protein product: CASTLRTEQETQYF.